This passage covers 15 T cell receptor beta chains from one sample sequenced in a study of breast tumors, draining lymph nodes, adjacent tissues. Samples came from axillary lymph nodes draining the breast cancer. Using its own MiXCR run on the multiplex PCR reads, TCRdb lists one record per CDR3 protein. There are some 170,000 distinct CDR3 sequences in the sample; 33% occur only once, and 3% to 4% lies in the top ten. The sample was axillary lymph node tissue. These receptors all come from a female donor with breast cancer. Some clones in this sample may be carry-over from other donors' samples.

In its sample, this clonotype was seen a few times. V usage is TRBV2 and J usage is TRBJ2-1; 8 nucleotides align to TRBD2. The CDR3 is made up of 12 amino acids. V was clipped by 7 bases and J by 9 bases; unmatched bases: 5. CDR1 SNHLY and CDR2 FYNNEI come from the germline V gene. The CDR3 nucleotides read TGTGCCAGCACCTCCGGGGGGGGTGAGCAGTTCTTC. It encodes CASTSGGGEQFF.

This clonotype was counted many times. The J gene is TRBJ1-5, the V gene TRBV5-5; TRBD1 is a possible D gene (6 bases). The V and J ends lost 2 bases and 0 bases respectively, with 12 bases between them. CDR3 length: 16 residues. Germline CDR1 SGHKS, CDR2 YYEKEE (reference sequence). CDR3 nucleotides: TGTGCCAGCAGCTTTACAGGGAGGAGTAGCAATCAGCCCCAGCATTTT. Translating it yields CASSFTGRSSNQPQHF. The full variable domain, in which reference TRBV5-5 and TRBJ1-5 provide the parts outside the CDR3, is DAGVTQSPTHLIKTRGQQVTLRCSPISGHKSVSWYQQVLGQGPQFIFQYYEKEERGRGNFPDRFSARQFPNYSSELNVNALLLGDSALYLCASSFTGRSSNQPQHFGDGTRLSIL.

There are many counts of this clonotype. The rearrangement links TRBV9 to TRBJ1-6, with no clear D. CDR1 is SGDLS, CDR2 YYNGEE, per germline. V shed 0 bases and J shed 7 bases, with 11 bases lying between them. The CDR3 spans 15 residues. Written as DNA, the CDR3 is TGTGCCAGCAGCGTAGATCCAGCCCAGAATTCACCCCTCCACTTT. Amino acids: CASSVDPAQNSPLHF.

This clonotype was counted ten times or more. The J gene is TRBJ1-5, the V gene TRBV6-5; no definite D call. This CDR3 region has 14 residues. Trimming pared 2 bases from V and 2 bases from J, leaving 7 bases between. Looked up from germline, CDR1 is MNHEY and CDR2 is SVGAGI. The CDR3 loop is CASSYGQGNQPQHF. For the CDR3, the DNA is TGTGCCAGCAGTTACGGGCAGGGCAATCAGCCCCAGCATTTT.

This clonotype was recorded many times. The V gene is TRBV3-1, the J gene TRBJ2-1, with 8 nucleotides matching TRBD1. The CDR3 contains 20 residues. V lost 0 bases and J lost 4; bases outside the gene matches: 17. Germline CDR1 LGHDT, CDR2 YNNKEL (reference sequence). CDR3 nucleotides: TGTGCCAGCAGCCAAGAAGGTGGGCAGGGGGCGATCCGTACTTACAATGAGCAGTTCTTC. It translates to CASSQEGGQGAIRTYNEQFF.

This chain links TRBV5-1 with TRBJ2-3; either TRBD1 or TRBD2 may fit D (5 bases each). CDR3 length equals 15 residues. Trimming took 3 bases from V and 0 from J, leaving 11 bases between them. Germline V gene lookup returns CDR1 SGHRS and CDR2 YFSETQ. The CDR3 here is CASSYTGASTDTQYF. The CDR3 DNA is TGCGCCAGCAGCTACACCGGGGCTAGCACAGATACGCAGTATTTT.

The V gene is TRBV4-3, the J gene TRBJ1-4; D is unclear. Per germline, CDR1 LGHNA and CDR2 YSLEER. V lost 0 bases and J lost 0, with 11 bases in between. CDR3 length: 17 amino acids. The CDR3 region is CASSQDSELATNEKLFF. In nucleotides, the CDR3 is TGCGCCAGCAGCCAAGATTCAGAACTTGCAACTAATGAAAAACTGTTTTTT.

This clonotype was recorded many times. The J gene is TRBJ1-3, the V gene TRBV5-4; D is unresolved. V was pared by 4 bases and J by 1 base, with 12 bases between. This CDR3 is 15 amino acids long. Germline lookup yields CDR1 SGHNT and CDR2 YYREEE (reference sequence). The CDR3 spells CASSPLLGSGNTIYF. The CDR3 coding sequence is TGTGCCAGCAGCCCATTGCTGGGATCTGGAAACACCATATATTTT.

In the case of this clonotype: A single base separates this from a much larger clone, so it may be a read error. In this CDR3 the conserved last residue, phenylalanine or tryptophan, is missing, so a read error is likely. The chain combines TRBV7-6 with TRBJ2-1, with 7 bases fitting TRBD2. There are 14 residues in the CDR3. The germline CDR1 and CDR2 sequences are SGHVS and FNYEAQ. Trimming cost V 5 bases and J 7 bases; bases outside gene matches: 8. The CDR3 region is CASSLFSGQNEQFL. CDR3 nucleotide sequence: TGTGCCAGCAGCCTCTTTAGCGGGCAGAATGAGCAGTTCCTC.

About this clonotype: Compared with germline, one end of the junction differs, possibly owing to a read error. V and J are TRBV18 and TRBJ2-3; D might be TRBD2 (5 bases). The CDR3 length is 12 residues. Germline CDR1 KGHSH, CDR2 LQKENI. CDR3 region: CASSSSTDKQYF. The CDR3 nucleotides read TGTGCCAGCTCATCTAGCACAGATAAGCAGTATTTT.

This chain connects TRBV5-6 to TRBJ2-5; D is perhaps TRBD1 or TRBD2 (6 bases each). The CDR3 length is 15 residues. The V and J ends lost 3 bases and 5 bases respectively, with 17 bases between them. Germline V gene lookup returns CDR1 SGHDT and CDR2 YYEEEE. The CDR3 bases are TGTGCCAGCAGCTCTCCGGGACCGGGGGCGGAGACCCAGTACTTC. Encoded protein: CASSSPGPGAETQYF.

This clonotype was recorded many times. A read error may produce the germline difference seen at one junction end. This chain links TRBV6-5 with TRBJ2-7, with TRBD2 identical over 9 bases. The CDR3 has 15 residues. Germline V gene lookup returns CDR1 MNHEY and CDR2 SVGAGI. Here the CDR3 reads CASSHSLAGSYEQYF. CDR3 DNA sequence: TGTGCCAGCAGTCACTCGCTAGCGGGAAGTTACGAGCAGTACTTC.

This clonotype was recorded at least ten times. CDR3 sequence reads: CASNSAGGVDEQFF. Written as DNA, the CDR3 is TGTGCCAGCAATTCAGCGGGAGGGGTCGATGAGCAGTTCTTC. The V gene is TRBV9, the J gene TRBJ2-1, with 10 bases matching TRBD2. V lost 6 bases and J lost 8; bases outside the gene matches: 8. The CDR3 covers 14 residues. The germline CDR1 and CDR2 sequences are SGDLS and YYNGEE.

This clonotype was counted ten times or more. The V and J genes are TRBV7-6 and TRBJ2-3, with D possibly being TRBD1 or TRBD2 (6 bases each). V was shortened by 5 bases and J by 2 bases, with 17 bases between the two germline ends. Per germline, CDR1 SGHVS and CDR2 FNYEAQ. The CDR3 spans 16 residues. CDR3 sequence reads: CASSTKPGGVTDTQYF. In nucleotides, the CDR3 is TGTGCCAGCAGCACCAAGCCCGGGGGCGTCACAGATACGCAGTATTTT. The full variable domain, in which reference TRBV7-6 and TRBJ2-3 provide the parts outside the CDR3, is GAGVSQSPRYKVTKRGQDVALRCDPISGHVSLYWYRQALGQGPEFLTYFNYEAQQDKSGLPNDRFSAERPEGSISTLTIQRTEQRDSAMYRCASSTKPGGVTDTQYFGPGTRLTVL.

The chain carries TRBV20-1 and TRBJ2-6, with 8 bases aligning to TRBD2. CDR1 is DFQATT and CDR2 is SNEGSKA in the germline V gene (reference sequence). Trimming at V came to 6 bases and at J to 1 base, leaving 17 bases not matched to a gene. The CDR3 runs to 19 residues. DNA for the CDR3: TGCAGTGCCAGCAGCCGGGGGAGTAGCGGGAATTCTGGGGCCAACGTCCTGACTTTC. This translates into CSASSRGSSGNSGANVLTF.